One T cell receptor (beta chain) is described in this entry. This receptor's antigen is unknown. The input lacks base qualities; no much larger clone sits a single base away. Library preparation was by the immunoSEQ multiplex PCR assay. Here the immuneACCESS table is served through TCRdb, limited to in-frame sequences with V and J called. Missing clones are a known gap in these copies; in checked studies unresolved V genes cover under half, and the rest lacks a known reason. The sample has approximately 150,000 clones on record, about 94% of them singletons. The leading ten clones occupy 0.68% of the sample. This sample is drawn from a study of control samples from healthy donors and cancer patients (TCRdb year 2020). The CDR3 sequence holds 14 residues, the cysteine and phenylalanine included. Just CDR3 DNA is preserved here, 42 bases in frame from base 1. CDR1 LGHDT and CDR2 YNNKEL were looked up in the germline V gene (reference sequence). Trimming removed 3 bases from V and 2 bases from J; the gene matches leave 4 bases unexplained.

Sequencing used blood. The TCR originated in a woman in her twenties or thirties in good health. This sequence uses TRBV3-1 (or the pseudogene TRBV3-2) and TRBJ2-7; 7 junctional bases match TRBD1. The CDR3 has the sequence CASSHRDRAYEQYF. The DNA reads TGTGCCAGCAGCCATCGGGACAGAGCCTACGAGCAGTACTTC.